A single sample gave rise to the 7 T cell receptor beta chains below, sequenced in a study of T cell clonotyping in hematopoietic cell transplantation. Profiled with immunoSEQ multiplex PCR; TCRdb holds only in-frame clones, not every one. The sample records about 10,000 clones, roughly 84% being singletons. The time point denotes: recipient sample about 28 days before transplant, after cytoreduction. The material sequenced was peripheral blood mononuclear cells, taken before stem cell transplant. The receptors were gathered from a woman aged 55-69 years with acute myeloid leukemia. Some clones in this sample may be carry-over from other donors' samples.

The CDR3 reads CASSSGPGPTDTQYF. CDR3 DNA sequence: TGTGCCAGCAGCTCGGGACCAGGGCCCACAGATACGCAGTATTTT. V and J are TRBV5-4 and TRBJ2-3, with D perhaps given as TRBD1 or TRBD2 (5 bases each). This CDR3 comprises 15 residues. V shed 3 bases and J shed 2 bases, with 13 bases lying between them. The germline gives CDR1 SGHNT, CDR2 YYREEE (reference sequence).

The rearrangement uses TRBV9 and TRBJ1-3, with a possible D match to TRBD1 (5 bases). Trimming shortened V by 6 bases and J by 0 bases, and 19 bases separated the two germline ends. From germline, CDR1 is SGDLS and CDR2 YYNGEE. The CDR3 loop spans 17 amino acids. The CDR3 DNA reads as TGTGCCAGCAACCCCGGGGGACGGGTTTTCTCTGGAAACACCATATATTTT. It specifies CASNPGGRVFSGNTIYF.

This clone was found once. The V gene is TRBV2, the J gene TRBJ1-2; 8 nucleotides line up with TRBD1. The CDR3 is 13 amino acids. The V and J ends lost 6 bases and 4 bases, in that order; junction bases with no gene match: 4. CDR1 is SNHLY, CDR2 FYNNEI, per germline. DNA of the CDR3: TGTGCCAGCAGCCCCGACAGGGGCTATGGCTACACCTTC. Residues: CASSPDRGYGYTF.

This clone was counted once. CDR3 DNA: TGTGCCAGCAGATCGAGATGGGACACCAATGGCTACACCTTC. Translated, it gives CASRSRWDTNGYTF. The chain links TRBV2 to TRBJ1-2, with D possibly TRBD1 on 6 matching bases. Looked up from germline, CDR1 is SNHLY and CDR2 is FYNNEI. The CDR3 length is 14 residues. V was pared by 6 bases and J by 6 bases, with 17 bases between.

J is TRBJ2-3 and V is TRBV11-2; 10 nucleotides agree with TRBD1. The germline CDR1 and CDR2 sequences are SGHAT and FQNNGV. The CDR3 spans 17 residues. Trimming cost V 5 bases and J 4 bases; bases outside gene matches: 12. CDR3 bases: TGTGCCAGCAGCCGAAGGGGGGGGACAGGGGCCCCAGATACGCAGTATTTT. This sequence encodes CASSRRGGTGAPDTQYF.

The chain links TRBV9 to TRBJ1-5, with 8 bases identical to TRBD1. The junction had 6 bases not matched to a gene; V was cut back by 0 bases and J by 7 bases. This CDR3 is built from 15 residues. The V gene's germline CDR1 is SGDLS and CDR2 YYNGEE. DNA of the CDR3: TGTGCCAGCAGCGTAGGAGGACAGGGCCTACAGCCCCAGCATTTT. Its translation is CASSVGGQGLQPQHF. Full variable domain (outside the CDR3, taken from reference TRBV9 and TRBJ1-5): DSGVTQTPKHLITATGQRVTLRCSPRSGDLSVYWYQQSLDQGLQFLIQYYNGEERAKGNILERFSAQQFPDLHSELNLSSLELGDSALYFCASSVGGQGLQPQHFGDGTRLSIL.

This clone was seen just once. The rearrangement uses TRBV5-1 and TRBJ2-7, with 12 bases matching TRBD2. CDR1 and CDR2 from the germline V gene are SGHRS and YFSETQ. The CDR3 consists of 14 residues. V trimming: 4 bases; J trimming: 5 bases; junction bases outside the gene matches: 4. The CDR3 DNA is TGCGCCAGCAGCCCGGGACTAGCGGGCCACGAGCAGTACTTC. Its protein product is CASSPGLAGHEQYF.